A single sample is the source of the 23 T cell receptor beta chains below, sequenced in a study of shared clonotypes between healthy human individuals. Produced via immunoSEQ multiplex PCR; TCRdb's table is partial and in-frame only. Of some 1.5 million clones listed, around 95% are singletons. Sample: naive CD4+ T cells sorted from blood. The subset denotes: CD45RA+ positively selected. The receptors come from a man between 25 and 39 years old in good health.

This chain links TRBV14 with TRBJ1-2; 7 bases fit TRBD1. V lost 1 base to trimming and J lost 8 bases; unmatched junction nucleotides: 10. The length of the CDR3 is 15 residues. Germline assignment: CDR1 SGHDN and CDR2 FVKESK. The CDR3 here is CASSQVGGQVWGYTF. CDR3 nucleotide sequence: TGTGCCAGCAGCCAAGTAGGAGGACAGGTTTGGGGCTACACCTTC.

A single count supports this clone. The rearrangement uses TRBV5-5 and TRBJ2-5; TRBD2 matches at 7 bases. CDR1 is SGHKS, CDR2 YYEKEE, per germline (reference sequence). The length of the CDR3 is 13 residues. V dropped 3 bases and J dropped 3; count of bases not matched to a gene: 2. Here the CDR3 DNA reads TGTGCCAGCAGCTCGAGCGGGGAAGAGACCCAGTACTTC. Translated, it gives CASSSSGEETQYF. Supplemented by reference TRBV5-5 and TRBJ2-5, the full variable domain reads DAGVTQSPTHLIKTRGQQVTLRCSPISGHKSVSWYQQVLGQGPQFIFQYYEKEERGRGNFPDRFSARQFPNYSSELNVNALLLGDSALYLCASSSSGEETQYFGPGTRLLVL.

This clone was detected only once. This chain links TRBV25-1 with TRBJ1-2; 9 bases match TRBD1. The CDR3 runs 14 residues. Germline V lookup: CDR1 MGHDK, CDR2 SYGVNS. V shed 5 bases and J 5 bases; nucleotides not matched to a gene: 6. The CDR3 DNA sequence: TGTGCCAGCAGTCATCTACAGGGGGCGTATGGCTACACCTTC. It yields the protein CASSHLQGAYGYTF.

The chain carries TRBV2 and TRBJ1-2; 10 bases line up with TRBD1. Germline V gives CDR1 SNHLY, CDR2 FYNNEI. V trimming: 5 bases; J trimming: 5 bases; junction bases outside the gene matches: 8. There are 15 residues in the CDR3. The CDR3 DNA sequence: TGTGCCAGCAGTCCAGACAGGGGGCAACAATATGGCTACACCTTC. Translating gives CASSPDRGQQYGYTF.

The chain carries TRBV6-1 and TRBJ1-1; 7 bases align to TRBD1. Germline CDR1 MNHNS, CDR2 SASEGT. The CDR3 length is 15 residues. Trimming cost V 5 bases and J 4 bases; bases outside gene matches: 10. The CDR3 DNA sequence: TGTGCCAGCAGTCGTCCGACAGGGAGGATCACTGAAGCTTTCTTT. It is translated as CASSRPTGRITEAFF.

This chain connects TRBV4-3 to TRBJ2-2; tentatively, D is TRBD1 (6 bases). V dropped 3 bases and J dropped 3 bases, with 11 bases sitting between them. CDR3 length: 15 residues. Germline V gene data show CDR1 as LGHNA and CDR2 as YSLEER. This CDR3 reads CASSHRGRDTGELFF. The CDR3 nucleotides read TGCGCCAGCAGCCACAGGGGACGGGACACCGGGGAGCTGTTTTTT.

This chain joins TRBV9 and TRBJ1-1, with D unresolved. Germline-derived CDR1 and CDR2 are SGDLS and YYNGEE. The length of the CDR3 is 13 residues. Trimming removed 0 bases at V and 4 bases at J, with 7 bases between. CDR3 DNA sequence: TGTGCCAGCAGCGTAGAGGGCCGCACTGAAGCTTTCTTT. This codes for CASSVEGRTEAFF.

This clone has just one count. V gene TRBV6-6 combines with J gene TRBJ2-1, with D perhaps matching TRBD1 (6 bases). The V end was cut by 0 bases, the J end by 8 bases, with 14 bases between. This CDR3 spans 15 amino acids. Germline-derived CDR1 and CDR2 are MNHNY and SVGAGI (reference sequence). The CDR3 spells CASSYSIPDRYEQFF. The DNA of the CDR3 is TGTGCCAGCAGTTACTCGATCCCCGACAGGTATGAGCAGTTCTTC.

This chain joins TRBV25-1 and TRBJ2-1; D is uncertain. V was trimmed by 2 bases and J by 0 bases, leaving 5 bases between them. From germline, CDR1 is MGHDK and CDR2 SYGVNS. The CDR3 sequence is 14 residues long. CDR3 bases: TGTGCCAGCAGTGAACTGGACTCCTACAATGAGCAGTTCTTC. Translated, it gives CASSELDSYNEQFF.

This clone is a singleton in its sample. CDR3 in amino acids: CAWDGNPTNEKLFF. Written as DNA, the CDR3 is TGCGCCTGGGACGGAAACCCAACTAATGAAAAACTGTTTTTT. V is TRBV10-1 and J is TRBJ1-4; possible D gene TRBD1, 5 bases. Deletions cut 11 bases from V and 0 bases from J, with 13 bases between. The CDR3 extends over 14 amino acids. In germline, CDR1 is WNHNN, CDR2 SYGVQD (reference sequence).

Concerning this clone itself: The same CDR3 arises from other DNA sequences in this sample as well. The rearrangement joins TRBV7-2 to TRBJ2-1; 16 nucleotides match TRBD2. CDR1 is SGHTA, CDR2 FQGNSA, per germline. V lost 4 bases, J lost 9 bases, and 9 bases stayed unmatched. The CDR3 extends over 17 amino acids. The CDR3 nucleotides are TGTGCCAGCAGCTCTCGTCCGGGACTAGCGGGAGGGGGTGAGCAGTTCTTC. Residues: CASSSRPGLAGGGEQFF. Looking up the rest from reference TRBV7-2 and TRBJ2-1 gives the full variable domain: GAGVSQSPSNKVTEKGKDVELRCDPISGHTALYWYRQSLGQGLEFLIYFQGNSAPDKSGLPSDRFSAERTGGSVSTLTIQRTQQEDSAVYLCASSSRPGLAGGGEQFFGPGTRLTVL.

This clone was observed a few times. The CDR3 DNA follows: TGTGCCAGCGGTTGGACAGGGTACGAGCAGTACTTC. Its translation is CASGWTGYEQYF. The chain recombines TRBV6-1 with TRBJ2-7, with 8 nucleotides matching TRBD1. The CDR3 is made up of 12 amino acids. V was pared by 8 bases and J by 4 bases, with 4 bases of the junction left unmatched. Germline values: CDR1 MNHNS, CDR2 SASEGT.

The chain employs TRBV5-1 and TRBJ1-1; possible D gene TRBD1, 5 bases. The germline V gene encodes CDR1 SGHRS and CDR2 YFSETQ. The CDR3 is made up of 12 amino acids. Between the trimmed V and J ends, which lost 2 bases and 7 bases, there was a span of 9 bases. The CDR3 region is CASSFGQGEAFF. For the CDR3, the DNA is TGCGCCAGCAGCTTTGGGCAGGGTGAAGCTTTCTTT.

This clone came up once. The V call is TRBV11-2, the J call TRBJ2-7; 8 bases match TRBD2. V lost 1 base and J lost 0; bases outside the gene matches: 5. The length of the CDR3 is 16 residues. Germline CDR1 is SGHAT and CDR2 is FQNNGV. The CDR3 spells CASSLVPGGVSYEQYF. Written as DNA, the CDR3 is TGTGCCAGCAGCTTAGTCCCCGGGGGGGTCTCCTACGAGCAGTACTTC.

The chain has TRBV6-1 and TRBJ2-3, with TRBD1 matching 10 bases. This CDR3 comprises 16 residues. Germline V gene data show CDR1 as MNHNS and CDR2 as SASEGT. V shed 4 bases, J shed 3 bases, and the junction held 7 bases outside the gene matches. The CDR3 nucleotides are TGTGCCAGCAGTGCAGTGACAGGGGGCTTAACAGATACGCAGTATTTT. Its translation: CASSAVTGGLTDTQYF.

V is TRBV5-8 and J is TRBJ2-1; a weak D match, TRBD2 (5 bases). This CDR3 spans 15 amino acids. Per germline, CDR1 SGHTS and CDR2 YDEGEE. The V end lost 1 base, the J end lost 3 bases, and 11 bases lay between the germline ends. As DNA, the CDR3 is TGTGCCAGCAGCTTGCGCGCGGGTATCTACAATGAGCAGTTCTTC. It is translated as CASSLRAGIYNEQFF.

This chain uses TRBV5-1 with TRBJ2-2; D is unresolved. V was pared by 1 base and J by 1 base, with 8 bases between. In germline, CDR1 is SGHRS, CDR2 YFSETQ. CDR3 length: 15 amino acids. The CDR3 coding sequence is TGCGCCAGCAGCTTGCCTTGGGAGAACACCGGGGAGCTGTTTTTT. Protein product: CASSLPWENTGELFF. The full variable domain, rest sourced from reference TRBV5-1 and TRBJ2-2, is KAGVTQTPRYLIKTRGQQVTLSCSPISGHRSVSWYQQTPGQGLQFLFEYFSETQRNKGNFPGRFSGRQFSNSRSEMNVSTLELGDSALYLCASSLPWENTGELFFGEGSRLTVL.

The chain links TRBV11-2 to TRBJ2-2; D may match TRBD1 or TRBD2 (7 bases each). This CDR3 has 15 residues. Trimming left V 0 bases short and J 6 bases short, with 11 bases between. The germline V gene encodes CDR1 SGHAT and CDR2 FQNNGV. The CDR3 loop is CASSLDPGGAGELFF. The CDR3 DNA reads as TGTGCCAGCAGCTTAGACCCAGGGGGGGCCGGGGAGCTGTTTTTT.

The chain recombines TRBV19 with TRBJ2-2, with 10 positions matching TRBD1. Per the germline V gene, CDR1 is LNHDA and CDR2 is SQIVND (reference sequence). With V trimmed by 11 bases and J by 2 bases, 14 bases remained unmatched. The CDR3 extends over 17 amino acids. In DNA form, the CDR3 reads TGTGCCTCCAAACTTCTAGGGACAGGGGCTAACACCGGGGAGCTGTTTTTT. Its translation: CASKLLGTGANTGELFF.

The chain has TRBV10-2 and TRBJ2-1; TRBD2 aligns across 10 bases. Germline lookup yields CDR1 WSHSY and CDR2 SAAADI. V lost 10 bases, J lost 8 bases, and 14 bases stayed unmatched. The CDR3 length is 15 residues. Written as DNA, the CDR3 is TGCGCCACCCGACCCCTAGCGGGAGTCAAGGATGAGCAGTTCTTC. It yields the protein CATRPLAGVKDEQFF.

The chain is built from TRBV6-1 and TRBJ1-2; TRBD1 matches 7 bases. Trimming removed 2 bases from V and 8 bases from J; junction bases left unmatched: 2. The CDR3 covers 12 residues. Germline CDR1 reads MNHNS; CDR2 reads SASEGT. DNA of the CDR3: TGTGCCAGCAGTGAACCAGGGGGAGGCTACACCTTC. This encodes CASSEPGGGYTF.

The chain has TRBV5-4 and TRBJ2-4, with 16 bases aligning to TRBD2. CDR3 length: 17 amino acids. The germline gives CDR1 SGHNT, CDR2 YYREEE (reference sequence). With 4 bases clipped from V and 7 bases from J, the junction kept 8 bases outside the gene matches. CDR3 DNA: TGTGCCAGCAGCACGGGACTAGCGGGAGGGCTAGGGAACATTCAGTACTTC. Residues: CASSTGLAGGLGNIQYF.

Turning to this clone: Other nucleotide sequences from this sample produce the same CDR3. The chain employs TRBV9 and TRBJ2-1; D tentatively fits TRBD1 or TRBD2 (5 bases each). Germline V gene data show CDR1 as SGDLS and CDR2 as YYNGEE. The CDR3 has 15 residues. Trimming left V 2 bases short and J 2 bases short, with 11 bases between. The CDR3 here is CASSVGRGAYNEQFF. The CDR3 region has the DNA TGTGCCAGCAGCGTGGGGAGAGGGGCCTACAATGAGCAGTTCTTC.